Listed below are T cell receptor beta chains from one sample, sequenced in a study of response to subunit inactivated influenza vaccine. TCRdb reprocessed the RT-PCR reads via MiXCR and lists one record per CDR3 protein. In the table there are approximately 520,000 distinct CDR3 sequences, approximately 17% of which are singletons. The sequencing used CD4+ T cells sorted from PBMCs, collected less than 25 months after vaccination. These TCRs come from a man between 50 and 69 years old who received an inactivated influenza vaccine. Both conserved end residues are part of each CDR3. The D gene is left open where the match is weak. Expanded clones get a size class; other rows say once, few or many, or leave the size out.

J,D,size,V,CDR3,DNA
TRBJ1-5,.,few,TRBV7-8,CASSMIGAQPQHF,TGTGCCAGCAGTATGATCGGGGCGCAGCCCCAGCATTTT
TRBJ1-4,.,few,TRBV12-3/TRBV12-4,CASSLGQVTKNEKLFF,TGTGCCAGCAGTTTGGGACAAGTAACCAAGAATGAAAAACTGTTTTTT
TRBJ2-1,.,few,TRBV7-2,CASSLVRPNEQFF,TGTGCCAGCAGCTTAGTACGGCCCAATGAGCAGTTCTTC
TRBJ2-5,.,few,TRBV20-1,CSAGVGGSGETQYF,TGCAGTGCGGGGGTCGGGGGCTCGGGAGAGACCCAGTACTTC
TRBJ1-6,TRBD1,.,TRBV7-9,CASSFGQGNSPLHF,TGTGCCAGCAGCTTTGGACAGGGCAATTCACCCCTCCACTTT
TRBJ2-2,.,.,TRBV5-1,CASSFRLSQGTEELFF,TGCGCCAGCAGCTTTCGACTAAGTCAAGGTACCGAGGAGCTGTTTTTT
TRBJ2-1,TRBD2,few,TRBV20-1,CSARDGMASGSNEQFF,TGCAGTGCTAGAGATGGGATGGCGAGCGGGAGCAATGAGCAGTTCTTC
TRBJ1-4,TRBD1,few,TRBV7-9,CASSSRTGDTEKLFF,TGTGCCAGCAGCAGCCGGACAGGGGATACGGAAAAACTGTTTTTT
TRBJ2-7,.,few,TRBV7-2,CASSSWYEQYF,TGTGCCAGCAGCTCCTGGTACGAGCAGTACTTC
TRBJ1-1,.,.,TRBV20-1,CSARVEAFEAFF,TGCAGTGCTAGAGTGGAGGCGTTTGAAGCTTTCTTT
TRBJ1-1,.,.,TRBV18,CASSPGPPGTHTEAFF,TGTGCCAGCTCACCTGGCCCCCCTGGGACCCACACTGAAGCTTTCTTT
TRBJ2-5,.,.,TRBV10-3,CAISDSPGLAQETQYF,TGTGCCATCAGTGACTCTCCCGGTTTGGCCCAAGAGACCCAGTACTTC
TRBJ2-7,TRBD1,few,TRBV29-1,CSVAGTGVKQYF,TGCAGCGTCGCCGGGACAGGGGTTAAGCAGTACTTC